Below, 18 T cell receptor beta chains from the same sample are listed, as sequenced in a study of T cells after yellow fever vaccination. TCRdb re-analysed the 5' RACE reads in MiXCR, keeping a single row per CDR3 protein. This sample has some 400,000 distinct CDR3 sequences, with around 20% found just once. The material was PBMCs, obtained before the yellow fever booster vaccination. These receptors originate from a man aged 18 to 29 who received the YFV17D yellow fever vaccine.

This clonotype was counted between two and nine times. The junction does not match germline at one end; this may be a read error. The chain has TRBV5-1 and TRBJ2-3; TRBD2 matches at 9 bases. The CDR3 length is 15 residues. Germline CDR1 is SGHRS and CDR2 is YFSETQ. The CDR3 region is CASSFPGTSIDTQYF. In DNA, the CDR3 is TGCGCCAGCAGCTTTCCCGGGACTAGCATAGATACGCAGTATTTT.

The CDR3 coding sequence is TGTGCCAGCAGTCCACCCGCAGGCAGCGATACGCAGTATTTT. Residues: CASSPPAGSDTQYF. The chain carries TRBV27 and TRBJ2-3; D is undetermined. The length of the CDR3 is 14 residues. The ends were cut back, 5 bases at V and 6 bases at J, with 15 bases in the middle. Germline CDR1 is MNHEY and CDR2 is SMNVEV (reference sequence).

A few counts support this clonotype. J is TRBJ2-1 and V is TRBV7-9; D may match TRBD1 or TRBD2 (6 bases each). The CDR3 sequence is 14 residues long. The germline V gene encodes CDR1 SEHNR and CDR2 FQNEAQ (reference sequence). Trimming removed 4 bases at V and 5 bases at J, with 12 bases between. The CDR3 DNA reads TGTGCCAGCAGCTCAAAGGGGGGAGACAATGAGCAGTTCTTC. This gives the protein CASSSKGGDNEQFF.

The chain combines TRBV4-3 with TRBJ1-5; D is possibly TRBD1 (6 bases). CDR1 and CDR2 from the germline V gene are LGHNA and YSLEER. The length of the CDR3 is 15 residues. V lost 0 bases and J 4 bases, leaving 10 bases between the germline ends. This CDR3 is CASSQERRGNQPQHF. The CDR3 nucleotides are TGCGCCAGCAGCCAAGAAAGAAGGGGGAATCAGCCCCAGCATTTT.

The chain joins TRBV25-1 to TRBJ2-7; D ambiguous. Between the trimmed V and J ends, which lost 6 bases and 6 bases, there was a span of 12 bases. Germline V CDR1 and CDR2: MGHDK, SYGVNS. The CDR3 has 12 residues. The CDR3 nucleotides read TGTGCCAGCAGCCTTGGCCCCGGCGAGCAGTACGTC. This encodes CASSLGPGEQYV.

V usage is TRBV5-1 and J usage is TRBJ2-7, with D possibly TRBD1 on 5 matching bases. Germline assignment: CDR1 SGHRS and CDR2 YFSETQ. The CDR3 has 13 residues. Deletions cut 4 bases from V and 1 base from J, with 9 bases between. CDR3 sequence reads: CASSTGQSYEQYF. CDR3 bases: TGCGCCAGCAGCACCGGACAATCCTACGAGCAGTACTTC.

This clonotype has only one observation. The V and J genes are TRBV6-5 and TRBJ1-1; D ambiguous. The CDR3 sequence is 12 residues long. The V gene lost 8 bases and the J gene lost 4 bases, with 11 bases spanning the gap. The germline CDR1 and CDR2 sequences are MNHEY and SVGAGI. CDR3 nucleotide sequence: TGTGCCAGCGGCCAGCGGGGCACTGAAGCTTTCTTT. Amino acids: CASGQRGTEAFF.

The chain joins TRBV20-1 to TRBJ2-1, with unresolved D. CDR1 DFQATT and CDR2 SNEGSKA come from the germline V gene (reference sequence). The V gene lost 3 bases and the J gene lost 2 bases, with 17 bases spanning the gap. There are 16 residues in the CDR3. CDR3 DNA sequence: TGCAGTGCTAGGGGAATACCACTGCAGCCCTACAATGAGCAGTTCTTC. Its translation: CSARGIPLQPYNEQFF.

The chain links TRBV5-5 to TRBJ1-1; TRBD1 might be the D (5 bases). This CDR3 has 17 residues. The germline gives CDR1 SGHKS, CDR2 YYEKEE (reference sequence). Trimming left V 0 bases short and J 0 bases short, with 15 bases between. The CDR3 nucleotides are TGTGCCAGCAGCTTGGGACGCGGGACCTTGATGAACACTGAAGCTTTCTTT. Translating gives CASSLGRGTLMNTEAFF.

This chain connects TRBV15 to TRBJ2-7; 10 bases match TRBD1. V dropped 5 bases and J dropped 4; count of bases not matched to a gene: 8. Germline CDR1 and CDR2: LNHNV and YYDKDF (reference sequence). This CDR3 contains 15 residues. As DNA, the CDR3 is TGTGCCACCAGCTCTTCTTCGGGACAGGGGTACGAGCAGTACTTC. Its translation is CATSSSSGQGYEQYF.

This clonotype came up a few times. CDR3 protein: CASSRTAGTATSGANVLTF. The CDR3 DNA follows: TGCGCCAGCAGCCGTACAGCCGGGACGGCGACCTCTGGGGCCAACGTCCTGACTTTC. The chain uses TRBV5-1 and TRBJ2-6; D may be TRBD1 or TRBD2 (5 bases each). Germline values: CDR1 SGHRS, CDR2 YFSETQ. The CDR3 has 19 residues. Trimming shortened V by 4 bases and J by 0 bases, and 20 bases separated the two germline ends. The full variable domain, with the rest looked up from reference TRBV5-1 and TRBJ2-6, is KAGVTQTPRYLIKTRGQQVTLSCSPISGHRSVSWYQQTPGQGLQFLFEYFSETQRNKGNFPGRFSGRQFSNSRSEMNVSTLELGDSALYLCASSRTAGTATSGANVLTFGAGSRLTVL.

This clonotype was seen many times. V usage is TRBV15 and J usage is TRBJ1-5; D ambiguous. V lost 6 bases, J lost 6 bases, and 21 bases lay in between. The CDR3 runs to 16 residues. Germline V lookup: CDR1 LNHNV, CDR2 YYDKDF (reference sequence). This CDR3 reads CATSLSLGREGQPQHF. The CDR3 DNA follows: TGTGCCACCAGTTTGAGCCTGGGAAGGGAGGGTCAGCCCCAGCATTTT.

This clonotype appeared many times. The chain carries TRBV6-2 or TRBV6-3 and TRBJ2-1, with 9 bases that match TRBD2. V lost 2 bases, J lost 7 bases, and 6 bases stayed unmatched. The CDR3 loop spans 15 amino acids. The germline V gene has CDR1 MNHEY and CDR2 SVGEGT. Here the CDR3 reads CASSYTGSGGNEQFF. Written as DNA, the CDR3 is TGTGCCAGCAGTTACACCGGTAGCGGGGGTAATGAGCAGTTCTTC.

This clonotype has only one observation. The chain has TRBV12-3 or TRBV12-4 and TRBJ2-5; TRBD2 aligns across 14 bases. V lost 4 bases and J lost 2; bases outside the gene matches: 6. This CDR3 is 17 amino acids long. CDR3 DNA: TGTGCCAGCAGTTCAGCGGGACTAGCGGGGGTACAAGAGACCCAGTACTTC. Translated, it gives CASSSAGLAGVQETQYF.

This clonotype appeared a single time. A much larger clone lies a single base off, so this may be a read error. V gene TRBV5-4 combines with J gene TRBJ2-1; 7 nucleotides line up with TRBD2. CDR1 and CDR2 from the germline V gene are SGHNT and YYREEE (reference sequence). The CDR3 runs to 16 residues. For the CDR3, the DNA is TGTGCCAGCTGCTTGCGGCGGGGGTCAACCTACAATGAGCAGTTCTTC. Translated: CASCLRRGSTYNEQFF.

The J gene is TRBJ2-1, the V gene TRBV7-9; D possibly corresponds to TRBD2 (6 bases). The CDR3 totals 15 residues. V shed 3 bases and J shed 1 base, with 10 bases lying between them. The germline CDR1 and CDR2 sequences are SEHNR and FQNEAQ (reference sequence). The chain's CDR3 is CASSFRGNSYNEQFF. The CDR3 DNA sequence: TGTGCCAGCAGCTTCCGGGGGAATTCCTACAATGAGCAGTTCTTC.

This clonotype occurred a few times. CDR3 amino acids: CASSARGRGQGEQFF. CDR3 DNA sequence: TGTGCCAGCAGTGCCAGGGGCAGGGGACAAGGAGAGCAGTTCTTC. The V gene is TRBV6-1, the J gene TRBJ2-1; D may be TRBD1 (6 bases). Trimming left V 4 bases short and J 10 bases short, with 20 bases between. CDR1 MNHNS and CDR2 SASEGT come from the germline V gene. The CDR3 has 15 amino acids.

V usage is TRBV12-3 or TRBV12-4 and J usage is TRBJ2-6; D may be TRBD1 (5 bases). Trimming pared 5 bases from V and 6 bases from J, leaving 11 bases between. CDR3 size: 14 residues. CDR3 amino acids: CASSLRQKANVLTF. Here the CDR3 DNA reads TGTGCCAGCAGTCTGAGACAGAAGGCCAACGTCCTGACTTTC.